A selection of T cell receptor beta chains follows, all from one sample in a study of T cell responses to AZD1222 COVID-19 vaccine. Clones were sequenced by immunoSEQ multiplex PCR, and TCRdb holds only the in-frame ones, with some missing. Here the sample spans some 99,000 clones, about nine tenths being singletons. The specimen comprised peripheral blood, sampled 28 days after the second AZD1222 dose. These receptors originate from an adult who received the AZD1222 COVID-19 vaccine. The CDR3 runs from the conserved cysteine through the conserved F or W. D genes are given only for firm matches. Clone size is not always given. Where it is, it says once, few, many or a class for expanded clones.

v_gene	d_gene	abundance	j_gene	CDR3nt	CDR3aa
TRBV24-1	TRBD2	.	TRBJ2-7	TGTGCCACCAGTGACCCGAGCGGGAGCAGGGGAGGCGAGCAGTACTTC	CATSDPSGSRGGEQYF
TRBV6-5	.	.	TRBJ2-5	TGTGCCAGCAGTTACCTACCCAGCATGCGGTTAGGGACCCAGTACTTC	CASSYLPSMRLGTQYF
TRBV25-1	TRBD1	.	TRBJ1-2	TGTGCCAGCAGGCAACAGGGGGCTAACTATGGCTACACCTTC	CASRQQGANYGYTF
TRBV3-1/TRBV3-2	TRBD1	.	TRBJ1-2	TGTGCCAGCAGCCAACCCAATGCCAGGGGGCATGGCTACACCTTC	CASSQPNARGHGYTF
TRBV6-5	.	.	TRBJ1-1	TGTGCCAGCAGTACTCCAGGGTCTGAAGCTTTCTTT	CASSTPGSEAFF
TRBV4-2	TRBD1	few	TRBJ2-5	TGTGCCAGCAGCCAAGGGACAGGACCTAGTGTCGGCGAGACCCAGTACTTC	CASSQGTGPSVGETQYF
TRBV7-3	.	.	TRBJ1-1	TGTGCCAGCAGCCCGGACGTGAACACTGAAGCTTTCTTT	CASSPDVNTEAFF
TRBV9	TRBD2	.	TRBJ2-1	TGTGCCAGCAGCGTAGATAGAGCGGGAGGCAATGAGCAGTTCTTC	CASSVDRAGGNEQFF
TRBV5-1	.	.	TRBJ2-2	TGCGCCAGCAGCCCCTTGGGATCTACCGGGGAGCTGTTTTTT	CASSPLGSTGELFF
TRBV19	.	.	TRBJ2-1	TGTGCCAGTAGTGTGGGACTTTCCAATGAGCAGTTCTTC	CASSVGLSNEQFF
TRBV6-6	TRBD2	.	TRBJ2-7	TGTGCCAGCAGTAAAACCGGGACTAGCGGGAGCTACGAGCAGTACTTC	CASSKTGTSGSYEQYF
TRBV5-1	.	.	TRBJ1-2	TGCGCCAGCAGCTTGGAAGGGGTTTCTGGCTACACCTTC	CASSLEGVSGYTF
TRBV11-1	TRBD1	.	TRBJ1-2	TGTGCCAGCAGCTCCATCGGACAGGGTCTTTATGGCTACACCTTC	CASSSIGQGLYGYTF
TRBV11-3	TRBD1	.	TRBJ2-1	TGTGCCAGCAGCTTAGCTTCCAGGGGGCACAATGAGCAGTTCTTC	CASSLASRGHNEQFF
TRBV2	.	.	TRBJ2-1	TGTGCCAGCAGGAACTACAATGAGCAGTTCTTC	CASRNYNEQFF
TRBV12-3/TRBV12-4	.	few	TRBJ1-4	TGTGCCAGCAGTTTCCCTAATGAAAAACTGTTTTTT	CASSFPNEKLFF
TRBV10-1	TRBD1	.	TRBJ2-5	TGCGCCAGCAGCCGGGACAGGGAAGAGACCCAGTACTTC	CASSRDREETQYF
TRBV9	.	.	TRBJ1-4	TGTGCCAGCAGCCCCCCGAACAGTGGTGAAAAACTGTTTTTT	CASSPPNSGEKLFF